This passage covers 22 T cell receptor beta chains from one sample sequenced in a study of PD-L1 blockade in urothelial cancer. The data were produced by immunoSEQ multiplex PCR, yet TCRdb's version contains in-frame clones alone and is incomplete. The data contain about 95,000 clones, about nine tenths of them singletons. As for time point: pretreatment peripheral blood. This specimen consisted of PBMCs, obtained around atezolizumab (anti-PD-L1) treatment. These receptors originate from a man aged 55 to 70 with urothelial cancer.

V gene TRBV5-1 combines with J gene TRBJ2-1; 10 bases map to TRBD1. This CDR3 has 15 residues. The V segment lost 4 bases and the J segment 6 bases; nucleotides outside the gene matches: 7. The germline gives CDR1 SGHRS, CDR2 YFSETQ. The CDR3 coding sequence is TGCGCCAGCAGCACAACCGGGACAGGGGTCAATGAGCAGTTCTTC. This codes for CASSTTGTGVNEQFF.

A remark on this clone: This CDR3 is also generated by other DNA sequences in the sample. The chain links TRBV7-2 to TRBJ2-7; the match to TRBD1 covers 10 bases. V shed 5 bases and J 3 bases; nucleotides not matched to a gene: 4. Germline V lookup: CDR1 SGHTA, CDR2 FQGNSA. The CDR3 sequence is 14 residues long. The CDR3 loop is CASSPRTGGYEQYF. CDR3 coding DNA: TGTGCCAGCAGCCCCCGGACAGGGGGCTACGAGCAGTACTTC.

CDR3 DNA: TGTGCCAGCAGCTTAGGGGGGGGCTACGAGCAGTACTTC. It translates to CASSLGGGYEQYF. The chain recombines TRBV11-3 with TRBJ2-7; TRBD2 agrees at 7 bases. Trimming cost V 1 base and J 3 bases; bases outside gene matches: 0. Germline CDR1 SGHNT, CDR2 YENEEA. This CDR3 spans 13 amino acids.

The gene calls are TRBV6-1 and TRBJ2-1, with a possible D match to TRBD2 (6 bases). Germline V gives CDR1 MNHNS, CDR2 SASEGT. Trimming cost V 7 bases and J 9 bases, with 13 bases left between them. The CDR3 has 12 amino acids. Written as DNA, the CDR3 is TGTGCCAGCAATCGCGGGACTTTTGAGCAGTTCTTC. Amino acids: CASNRGTFEQFF.

The gene calls are TRBV19 and TRBJ1-5; 8 positions agree with TRBD1. V shed 5 bases, J shed 5 bases, and the junction held 8 bases outside the gene matches. The CDR3 loop spans 15 amino acids. Germline CDR1 reads LNHDA; CDR2 reads SQIVND (reference sequence). CDR3 region: CASSPQTGEDQPQHF. CDR3 nucleotide sequence: TGTGCCAGTAGTCCTCAGACAGGGGAGGATCAGCCCCAGCATTTT. The entire variable domain, with the rest obtained from reference TRBV19 and TRBJ1-5, is as follows: DGGITQSPKYLFRKEGQNVTLSCEQNLNHDAMYWYRQDPGQGLRLIYYSQIVNDFQKGDIAEGYSVSREKKESFPLTVTSAQKNPTAFYLCASSPQTGEDQPQHFGDGTRLSIL.

The chain couples TRBV6-5 to TRBJ1-6; 7 bases align to TRBD1. Germline lookup yields CDR1 MNHEY and CDR2 SVGAGI. Trimming cost V 5 bases and J 13 bases; bases outside gene matches: 8. The CDR3 loop spans 13 amino acids. CDR3: CASSTQQGIPLHF. The CDR3 coding sequence is TGTGCCAGCAGTACCCAACAGGGGATTCCCCTCCACTTT.

The rearrangement links TRBV19 to TRBJ2-1; a possible D gene is TRBD2 (5 bases). Germline lookup yields CDR1 LNHDA and CDR2 SQIVND (reference sequence). V dropped 7 bases and J dropped 9 bases, with 16 bases sitting between them. CDR3 length: 13 residues. In DNA form, the CDR3 reads TGTGCCAGTACCCCCCCTGCGGGCAGTGAGCAGTTCTTC. As protein: CASTPPAGSEQFF.

The rearrangement links TRBV27 to TRBJ1-4; 7 nucleotides align to TRBD1. The CDR3 spans 14 residues. The trim removed 4 bases at V and 5 bases at J, leaving 4 bases unmatched. Germline CDR1 is MNHEY and CDR2 is SMNVEV (reference sequence). CDR3 loop: CASSSGQANEKLFF. DNA of the CDR3: TGTGCCAGCAGTTCCGGACAGGCCAATGAAAAACTGTTTTTT.

J is TRBJ2-2 and V is TRBV7-2; D uncertain. The V gene's germline CDR1 is SGHTA and CDR2 FQGNSA. Trimming cost V 2 bases and J 1 base, with 2 bases left between them. The CDR3 has 13 residues. The chain's CDR3 is CASSLLNTGELFF. The DNA for the CDR3 is TGTGCCAGCAGCTTACTGAACACCGGGGAGCTGTTTTTT. Complete variable domain (other parts from reference TRBV7-2 and TRBJ2-2): GAGVSQSPSNKVTEKGKDVELRCDPISGHTALYWYRQSLGQGLEFLIYFQGNSAPDKSGLPSDRFSAERTGGSVSTLTIQRTQQEDSAVYLCASSLLNTGELFFGEGSRLTVL.

This CDR3 is CASSMWQVANYGYTF. The CDR3, as DNA: TGTGCCAGTAGTATGTGGCAGGTCGCTAACTATGGCTACACCTTC. The V and J genes are TRBV19 and TRBJ1-2; no definite D call. CDR1 and CDR2 (germline): LNHDA, SQIVND (reference sequence). The CDR3 consists of 15 residues. V lost 3 bases, J lost 0 bases, and 11 bases lay in between.

The chain links TRBV6-5 to TRBJ2-7; 11 bases are shared with TRBD2. The CDR3 sequence is 15 residues long. Germline values: CDR1 MNHEY, CDR2 SVGAGI. With 7 bases clipped from V and 5 bases from J, the junction kept 10 bases outside the gene matches. CDR3: CASKRLAGNLNEQYF. CDR3 nucleotides: TGTGCCAGCAAAAGACTAGCGGGGAATTTAAACGAGCAGTACTTC.

This clone was picked up one time. The CDR3 spells CASSPQGQGSSNQPQHF. The CDR3 DNA follows: TGTGCCAGTAGTCCCCAGGGACAGGGTAGTAGCAATCAGCCCCAGCATTTT. The chain links TRBV19 to TRBJ1-5; 9 nucleotides agree with TRBD1. Germline CDR1 and CDR2: LNHDA and SQIVND (reference sequence). Trimming took 5 bases from V and 0 from J; bases not matched to a gene: 8. CDR3 length equals 17 residues.

The V gene is TRBV11-1, the J gene TRBJ1-1; D ambiguous. Trimming shortened V by 3 bases and J by 1 base, and 9 bases separated the two germline ends. CDR1 SGHAT and CDR2 FQDESV come from the germline V gene (reference sequence). The CDR3 is 14 residues long. Here the CDR3 reads CASSFGFPNTEAFF. CDR3 nucleotide sequence: TGTGCCAGCAGCTTCGGTTTCCCGAACACTGAAGCTTTCTTT.

The chain couples TRBV28 to TRBJ2-7; 10 positions agree with TRBD2. Per germline, CDR1 MDHEN and CDR2 SYDVKM. Trimming took 2 bases from V and 3 from J; bases not matched to a gene: 10. The CDR3 contains 17 residues. The CDR3 region is CASSLGASGRADYEQYF. CDR3 sequence (DNA): TGTGCCAGCAGTTTAGGTGCTAGCGGGAGAGCCGACTACGAGCAGTACTTC.

The V call is TRBV29-1, the J call TRBJ2-7; TRBD1 aligns across 9 bases. V trimming: 4 bases; J trimming: 1 base; junction bases outside the gene matches: 11. Germline V gene data show CDR1 as SQVTM and CDR2 as ANQGSEA. This CDR3 comprises 16 residues. CDR3 in amino acids: CSVVPAGQGSSYEQYF. CDR3 bases: TGCAGCGTTGTGCCCGCCGGACAGGGGTCTTCCTACGAGCAGTACTTC.

The V gene is TRBV6-5, the J gene TRBJ1-2, with D maybe TRBD1 (6 bases). Trimming took off 5 bases at V and 4 bases at J, with 14 bases between the two ends. This CDR3 is built from 14 residues. CDR1 and CDR2 (germline): MNHEY, SVGAGI. CDR3 bases: TGTGCCAGCAGTAACACACAGGGACCCTATGGCTACACCTTC. Translating it yields CASSNTQGPYGYTF.

For the CDR3, the DNA is TGCGCCAGCAGCCAGGGGACAGATAACCAAGAGACCCAGTACTTC. It yields the protein CASSQGTDNQETQYF. The genes are TRBV5-1 and TRBJ2-5; 7 bases are shared with TRBD1. Germline CDR1 is SGHRS and CDR2 is YFSETQ. This CDR3 is built from 15 residues. V gave up 4 bases and J gave up 0 bases; unmatched junction bases: 6.

This rearrangement joins TRBV6-6 to TRBJ2-1, with a possible D match to TRBD2 (5 bases). This CDR3 region has 16 residues. Germline CDR1 is MNHNY and CDR2 is SVGAGI (reference sequence). The V and J ends lost 10 bases and 0 bases respectively, with 19 bases between them. CDR3 region: CATNKADFGSYNEQFF. The CDR3 DNA is TGTGCCACCAACAAGGCGGACTTCGGCTCCTACAATGAGCAGTTCTTC.

The V and J genes are TRBV23-1 and TRBJ2-5; 7 nucleotides agree with TRBD1. TRBV23-1 is noted as an ORF with a role that remains uncertain. Germline trimming cut 0 bases from V and 2 bases from J; bases unmatched to any gene: 21. CDR3 length equals 21 residues. The CDR3 coding sequence is TGCGCCAGCAGTCAATCCCAGAATGGCGCGACAGGGTGGACTCTACAAGAGACCCAGTACTTC. It encodes CASSQSQNGATGWTLQETQYF.

V gene TRBV5-1 combines with J gene TRBJ2-1; TRBD2 agrees at 15 bases. The CDR3 is 16 residues long. The germline V gene has CDR1 SGHRS and CDR2 YFSETQ. Unmatched junction bases numbered 1, after V lost 0 bases and J lost 6 bases. The chain's CDR3 is CASSLGTSGGVNEQFF. The CDR3 region has the DNA TGCGCCAGCAGCTTGGGGACTAGCGGGGGGGTCAATGAGCAGTTCTTC.

The chain employs TRBV7-8 and TRBJ1-2; TRBD1 matches at 11 bases. Germline lookup yields CDR1 SGHVS and CDR2 FQNEAQ. Trimming cost V 2 bases and J 0 bases; bases outside gene matches: 8. The CDR3 is made up of 18 amino acids. The CDR3 region is CASSLRGQGVNSNYGYTF. The CDR3, as DNA: TGTGCCAGCAGCTTAAGGGGACAGGGGGTAAATTCTAACTATGGCTACACCTTC.

The genes are TRBV6-1 and TRBJ1-2, with D possibly matching TRBD1 (5 bases). CDR3 length: 17 residues. The germline V gene has CDR1 MNHNS and CDR2 SASEGT. V lost 3 bases, J lost 4 bases, and 21 bases lay in between. The DNA for the CDR3 is TGTGCCAGCAGTGATGATCGGGCAGGGCCGTCCATCTATGGCTACACCTTC. Translated: CASSDDRAGPSIYGYTF.